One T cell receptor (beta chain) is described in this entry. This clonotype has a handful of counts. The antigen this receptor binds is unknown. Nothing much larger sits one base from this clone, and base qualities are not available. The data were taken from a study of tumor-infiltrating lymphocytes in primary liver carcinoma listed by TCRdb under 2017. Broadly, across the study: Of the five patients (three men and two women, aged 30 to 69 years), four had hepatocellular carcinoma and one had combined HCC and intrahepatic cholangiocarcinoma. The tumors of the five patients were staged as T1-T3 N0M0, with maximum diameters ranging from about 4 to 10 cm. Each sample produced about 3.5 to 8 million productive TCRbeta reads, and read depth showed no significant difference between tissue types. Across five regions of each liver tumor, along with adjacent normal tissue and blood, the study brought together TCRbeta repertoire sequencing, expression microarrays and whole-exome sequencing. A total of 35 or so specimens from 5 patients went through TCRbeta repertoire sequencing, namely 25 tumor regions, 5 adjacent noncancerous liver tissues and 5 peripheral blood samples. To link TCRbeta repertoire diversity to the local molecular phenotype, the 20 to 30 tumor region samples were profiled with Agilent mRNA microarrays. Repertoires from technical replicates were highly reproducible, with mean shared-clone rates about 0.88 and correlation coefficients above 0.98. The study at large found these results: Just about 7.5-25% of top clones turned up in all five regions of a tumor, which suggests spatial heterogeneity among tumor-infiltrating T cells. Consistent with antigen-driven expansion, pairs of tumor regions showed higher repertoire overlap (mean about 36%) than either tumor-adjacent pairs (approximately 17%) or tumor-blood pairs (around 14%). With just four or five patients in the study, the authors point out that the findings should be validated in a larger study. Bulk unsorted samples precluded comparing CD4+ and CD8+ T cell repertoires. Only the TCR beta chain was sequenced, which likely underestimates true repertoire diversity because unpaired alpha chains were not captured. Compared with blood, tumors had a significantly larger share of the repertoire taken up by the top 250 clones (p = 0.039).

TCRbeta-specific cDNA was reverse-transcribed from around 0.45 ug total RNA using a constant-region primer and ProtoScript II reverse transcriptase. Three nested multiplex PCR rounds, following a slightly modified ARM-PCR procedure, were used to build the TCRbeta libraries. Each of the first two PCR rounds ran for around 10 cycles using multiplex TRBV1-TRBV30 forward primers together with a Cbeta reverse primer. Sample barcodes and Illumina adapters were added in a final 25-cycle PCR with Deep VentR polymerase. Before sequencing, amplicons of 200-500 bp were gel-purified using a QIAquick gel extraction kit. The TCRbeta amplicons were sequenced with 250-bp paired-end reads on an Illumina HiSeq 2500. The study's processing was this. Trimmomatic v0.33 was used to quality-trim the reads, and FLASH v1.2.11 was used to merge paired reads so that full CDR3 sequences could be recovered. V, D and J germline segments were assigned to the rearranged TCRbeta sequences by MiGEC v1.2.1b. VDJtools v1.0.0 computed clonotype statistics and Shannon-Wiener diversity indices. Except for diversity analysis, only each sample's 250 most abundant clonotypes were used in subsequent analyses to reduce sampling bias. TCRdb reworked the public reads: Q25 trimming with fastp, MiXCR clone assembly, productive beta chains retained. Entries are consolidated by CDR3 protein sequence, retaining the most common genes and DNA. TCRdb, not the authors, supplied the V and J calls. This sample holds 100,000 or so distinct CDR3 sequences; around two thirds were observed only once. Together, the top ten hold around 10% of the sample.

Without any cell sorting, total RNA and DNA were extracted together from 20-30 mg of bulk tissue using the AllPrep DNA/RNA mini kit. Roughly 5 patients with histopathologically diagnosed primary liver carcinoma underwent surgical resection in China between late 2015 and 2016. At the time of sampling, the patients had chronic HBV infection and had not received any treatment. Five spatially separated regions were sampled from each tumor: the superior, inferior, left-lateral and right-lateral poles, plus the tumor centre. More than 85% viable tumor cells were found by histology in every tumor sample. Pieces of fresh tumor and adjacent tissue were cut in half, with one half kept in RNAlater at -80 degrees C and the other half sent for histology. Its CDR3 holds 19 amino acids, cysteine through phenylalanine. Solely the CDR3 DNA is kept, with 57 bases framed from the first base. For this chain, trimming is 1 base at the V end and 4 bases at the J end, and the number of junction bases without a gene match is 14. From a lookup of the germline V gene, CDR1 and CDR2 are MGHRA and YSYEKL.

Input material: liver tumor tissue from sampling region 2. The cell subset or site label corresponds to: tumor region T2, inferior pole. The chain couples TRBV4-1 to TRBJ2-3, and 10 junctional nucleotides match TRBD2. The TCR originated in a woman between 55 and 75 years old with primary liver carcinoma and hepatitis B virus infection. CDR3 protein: CASSQGTNKGLARPDTQYF. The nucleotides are TGCGCCAGCAGCCAAGGAACGAATAAGGGACTAGCGAGACCAGATACGCAGTATTTT.